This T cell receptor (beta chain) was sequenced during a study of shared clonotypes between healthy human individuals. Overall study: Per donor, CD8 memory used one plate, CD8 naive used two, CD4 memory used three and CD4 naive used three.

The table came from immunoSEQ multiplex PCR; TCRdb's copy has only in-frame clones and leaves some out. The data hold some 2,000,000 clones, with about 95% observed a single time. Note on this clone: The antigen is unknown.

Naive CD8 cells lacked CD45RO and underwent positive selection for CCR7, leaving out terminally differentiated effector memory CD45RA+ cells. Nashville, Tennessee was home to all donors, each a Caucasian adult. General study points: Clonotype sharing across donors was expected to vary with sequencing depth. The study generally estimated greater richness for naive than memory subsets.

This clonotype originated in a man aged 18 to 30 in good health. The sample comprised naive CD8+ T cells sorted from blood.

The CDR3 coding sequence is TGTGCCAGCAGCTGGACAGTGGAGGTGAACACCGGGGAGCTGTTTTTT. This translates into CASSWTVEVNTGELFF. The chain recombines TRBV7-6 with TRBJ2-2; TRBD1 is a possible D gene (6 bases). The CDR3 runs to 16 residues. Germline assignment: CDR1 SGHVS and CDR2 FNYEAQ. V dropped 4 bases and J dropped 1 base, with 13 bases sitting between them.